This T cell receptor beta chain was sequenced in a study of blood T cell repertoires in COVID-19. V lost 8 bases and J lost 14, with 25 bases in between. The germline CDR1 and CDR2 sequences are MDHEN and SYDVKM. The CDR3 covers 15 residues. Measured with immunoSEQ multiplex PCR; TCRdb has only the in-frame clones, and not every one. The repertoire consists of roughly 250,000 clones, with approximately 85% occurring once and the leading ten covering more than 4%. The receptor was isolated from a woman between 25 and 40 years old who had recovered from COVID-19. The sequencing input was PBMCs or T cells enriched from blood (not recorded which). The chain combines TRBV28 with TRBJ1-6; D possibly corresponds to TRBD1 (6 bases). The CDR3: CASGGGRTSGITLHF. The CDR3 bases are TGTGCCAGCGGGGGGGGGCGGACATCCGGAATTACCCTCCACTTT.